The sequence of this T cell receptor beta chain was determined in a study of lymphopenia after photon versus proton radiotherapy. General study findings and limits: Post-nadir TCR diversity decline inversely tracked overall survival among those who died. After the lymphocyte nadir, photon-treated repertoires showed oligoclonal expansion, especially of CD8+ Temra cells. Photon-treated patients lost naive T cells and TCR diversity; proton-treated stayed stable. Better survival with proton therapy was suggested as possible, not demonstrated.

This clone has a single count. Antigen: not known. Data came from immunoSEQ multiplex PCR; TCRdb stores just in-frame clones and leaves some out. The sample has 75,000 or so clones, around 88% seen once. The specimen comprised peripheral blood, sampled from a patient treated with proton-based radiotherapy. This sequence was found in a man between 60 and 70 years old with pancreatic cancer.

The CDR3 spells CASSGGLAGVGELFF. CDR3 nucleotide sequence: TGTGCCAGCAGTGGAGGACTAGCGGGAGTAGGGGAGCTGTTTTTT. The rearrangement uses TRBV2 and TRBJ2-2, with 13 nucleotides matching TRBD2. CDR1 is SNHLY, CDR2 FYNNEI, per germline. The CDR3 is 15 amino acids. V trimming: 4 bases; J trimming: 8 bases; junction bases outside the gene matches: 4.